A selection of T cell receptor beta chains follows, all from one sample in a study of cytomegalovirus exposure and HLA in healthy donors. TCRdb keeps only in-frame clones here, not all; method: immunoSEQ multiplex PCR. Its listing shows more than 45,000 clones. Sample: PBMCs. The receptors stem from a male donor in good health and CMV-seronegative. Each CDR3 is given with its conserved first and last residue. The D gene is left open where the match is weak.

TRBV2	-	TRBJ2-7	CASSEGGAGASAYEQYF	TGTGCCAGCAGTGAAGGGGGGGCGGGGGCGAGCGCCTACGAGCAGTACTTC
TRBV2	TRBD1	TRBJ1-1	CASKVQGPMNTEAFF	TGTGCCAGCAAAGTACAGGGGCCCATGAACACTGAAGCTTTCTTT
TRBV27	-	TRBJ2-3	CASSLRLTSEITDTQYF	TGTGCCAGCAGCCTACGCTTGACTAGTGAGATCACAGATACGCAGTATTTT
TRBV7-2	-	TRBJ1-5	CASSSQGDYPQHF	TGTGCCAGCAGCTCCCAAGGGGACTATCCCCAGCATTTT
TRBV7-2	TRBD1	TRBJ2-2	CASSPGQGHAGELFF	TGTGCCAGCAGCCCCGGACAGGGGCACGCCGGGGAGCTGTTTTTT
TRBV2	TRBD2	TRBJ2-1	CASSEAGLAGGSYNEQFF	TGTGCCAGCAGTGAAGCAGGACTAGCGGGAGGGTCCTACAATGAGCAGTTCTTC
TRBV11-3	-	TRBJ2-1	CASSLRGRVPDNEQFF	TGTGCCAGCAGCTTAAGGGGCCGGGTCCCCGACAATGAGCAGTTCTTC
TRBV25-1	-	TRBJ2-2	CASSFQTGHRGDVF	TGTGCCAGCAGTTTCCAGACGGGACACCGGGGAGATGTTTTT
TRBV11-2	-	TRBJ2-4	CASSSYAGAKNIQYF	TGTGCCAGCAGCTCTTACGCCGGGGCCAAAAACATTCAGTACTTC
TRBV5-1	TRBD1	TRBJ2-4	CASSQGGLAKNIQYF	TGCGCCAGCAGTCAAGGGGGCTTAGCCAAAAACATTCAGTACTTC
TRBV6-6	-	TRBJ2-3	CASSSSSTDTQYF	TGTGCCAGCAGCTCGTCTAGCACAGATACGCAGTATTTT
TRBV11-2	TRBD2	TRBJ2-7	CASSGSGLASYEQYF	TGTGCCAGCAGCGGATCGGGACTAGCGAGTTACGAGCAGTACTTC
TRBV9	TRBD2	TRBJ2-2	CASSSMGGSGTGELFF	TGTGCCAGCAGCTCGATGGGGGGGAGCGGCACCGGGGAGCTGTTTTTT